One sample yielded the 24 T cell receptor beta chains listed below, sequenced in a study of beta chain features in type 1 diabetes. The isolated RNA, all of it, was reverse transcribed, so expressed TCRB transcripts were what got sequenced. TCRdb keeps only in-frame clones here, not all; method: immunoSEQ multiplex PCR. This sample has 400,000 to 450,000 clones, with around 14% found just once. Sequences were obtained from naive CD4+ T cells from blood. Every receptor here comes from a man in his thirties or forties in good health.

The chain couples TRBV6-5 to TRBJ2-3; possible D gene TRBD2, 5 bases. The CDR3 is 15 residues long. Per germline, CDR1 MNHEY and CDR2 SVGAGI. Trimming stripped 0 bases from V and 5 bases from J, with 12 bases between. CDR3 region: CASSYSMFGVDTQYF. The CDR3, as DNA: TGTGCCAGCAGTTACTCGATGTTCGGGGTAGATACGCAGTATTTT.

There are a few counts of this clone. This sequence joins TRBV18 and TRBJ2-7, with D maybe TRBD2 (6 bases). The CDR3 is 15 residues long. The V end was cut by 4 bases, the J end by 2 bases, with 15 bases between. Germline CDR1 is KGHSH and CDR2 is LQKENI. CDR3 bases: TGTGCCAGCTCACGGACCATCGGGGGAACCTACGAGCAGTACTTC. Translating gives CASSRTIGGTYEQYF.

This clone was found a few times. V gene TRBV25-1 combines with J gene TRBJ2-1; possibly TRBD2 for D (5 bases). Germline V gene lookup returns CDR1 MGHDK and CDR2 SYGVNS. V gave up 8 bases and J gave up 10 bases, with 12 bases separating them. The CDR3 is 11 residues long. For the CDR3, the DNA is TGTGCCAGCGGGCACTCGGGAGAGCAGTTCTTC. It translates to CASGHSGEQFF. Based on the CDR3 plus reference TRBV25-1 and TRBJ2-1, the full variable domain is EADIYQTPRYLVIGTGKKITLECSQTMGHDKMYWYQQDPGMELHLIHYSYGVNSTEKGDLSSESTVSRIRTEHFPLTLESARPSHTSQYLCASGHSGEQFFGPGTRLTVL.

This clone was picked up a small number of times. DNA of the CDR3: TGTGCCAGCAGCTTAGCTTTTACAGATACGCAGTATTTT. Protein product: CASSLAFTDTQYF. The chain is built from TRBV7-9 and TRBJ2-3; D unclear. V lost 0 bases, J lost 3 bases, and 4 bases lay in between. From germline, CDR1 is SEHNR and CDR2 FQNEAQ (reference sequence). The CDR3 is 13 amino acids.

This clone was seen a few times. V usage is TRBV21-1 and J usage is TRBJ1-5. TRBV21-1 is assigned pseudogene status. This CDR3 has 14 residues. The CDR3 bases are TGTGCCAGCAGCCCGATGGGGGGGAATCAGCCCCAGCATTTT. Translation gives CASSPMGGNQPQHF.

The chain uses TRBV5-4 and TRBJ2-5; 10 nucleotides line up with TRBD1. Germline V CDR1 and CDR2: SGHNT, YYREEE (reference sequence). There are 13 residues in the CDR3. Trimming cost V 4 bases and J 8 bases; bases outside gene matches: 5. The CDR3 DNA sequence: TGTGCCAGCAGCCCCCGGGACAGGGGTACCCAGTACTTC. Protein sequence: CASSPRDRGTQYF.

This clone was seen a few times. The chain joins TRBV7-9 to TRBJ1-2, with 7 positions matching TRBD1. In germline, CDR1 is SEHNR, CDR2 FQNEAQ (reference sequence). The V gene end was trimmed by 5 bases and the J gene end by 3 bases; junction bases not matched to a gene: 3. The CDR3 is 13 residues long. CDR3 residues: CASSRGTDYGYTF. Written as DNA, the CDR3 is TGTGCCAGCAGCCGAGGGACAGACTATGGCTACACCTTC.

CDR3: CASSPVGSGANNEQFF. DNA for the CDR3: TGTGCCAGCTCACCAGTCGGTAGCGGAGCGAACAATGAGCAGTTCTTC. The rearrangement links TRBV18 to TRBJ2-1; D perhaps matches TRBD2 (6 bases). The CDR3 consists of 16 residues. Trimming removed 2 bases at V and 5 bases at J, with 16 bases between. The germline CDR1 and CDR2 sequences are KGHSH and LQKENI.

The V call is TRBV4-2, the J call TRBJ1-2; tentatively, D is TRBD1 (6 bases). Germline values: CDR1 LGHNA, CDR2 YNFKEQ. V shed 1 base and J shed 8 bases, with 14 bases lying between them. This CDR3 is 14 amino acids long. In DNA, the CDR3 is TGTGCCAGCAGCCAAGTCAGGGGATCTGGAGGCTACACCTTC. Amino acids: CASSQVRGSGGYTF.

This clone showed up just a few times. A read error may account for a junction end that differs from germline. J is TRBJ2-7 and V is TRBV7-2, with 10 bases fitting TRBD2. The CDR3 is 12 residues long. Germline CDR1 and CDR2: SGHTA and FQGNSA. The CDR3 bases are TGTGCCACCTCGAGAGCGGGGGGGCCGGTTGTCTTC. Translated: CATSRAGGPVVF.

The chain employs TRBV28 and TRBJ2-1; TRBD1 might be the D (6 bases). CDR1 MDHEN and CDR2 SYDVKM come from the germline V gene. The CDR3 runs 13 residues. V gave up 8 bases and J gave up 3 bases, with 11 bases separating them. The CDR3 here is CASHGQNYNEQFF. The CDR3 DNA reads TGTGCCAGCCACGGACAGAACTACAATGAGCAGTTCTTC. The full variable domain, in which reference TRBV28 and TRBJ2-1 provide the parts outside the CDR3, is DVKVTQSSRYLVKRTGEKVFLECVQDMDHENMFWYRQDPGLGLRLIYFSYDVKMKEKGDIPEGYSVSREKKERFSLILESASTNQTSMYLCASHGQNYNEQFFGPGTRLTVL.

The chain combines TRBV19 with TRBJ2-3, with 10 bases lining up with TRBD1. The J segment lost 3 bases and the V segment lost 4 bases, leaving 4 bases of the junction unmatched. Germline assignment: CDR1 LNHDA and CDR2 SQIVND (reference sequence). CDR3 length: 15 amino acids. The CDR3 nucleotides are TGTGCCAGTAGTACCCGGGACAGGGGAACAGATACGCAGTATTTT. It codes for CASSTRDRGTDTQYF. The full variable domain, in which reference TRBV19 and TRBJ2-3 provide the parts outside the CDR3, is DGGITQSPKYLFRKEGQNVTLSCEQNLNHDAMYWYRQDPGQGLRLIYYSQIVNDFQKGDIAEGYSVSREKKESFPLTVTSAQKNPTAFYLCASSTRDRGTDTQYFGPGTRLTVL.

This clone was seen a handful of times. The J gene is TRBJ2-3, the V gene TRBV29-1; D is possibly TRBD1 (5 bases). Germline V CDR1 and CDR2: SQVTM, ANQGSEA. The CDR3 is made up of 12 amino acids. V was shortened by 8 bases and J by 0 bases, with 9 bases between the two germline ends. CDR3 DNA sequence: TGCAGCCTCGGACATAGCACAGATACGCAGTATTTT. This gives the protein CSLGHSTDTQYF.

This chain uses TRBV5-1 with TRBJ1-1, with D hard to call. The CDR3 sequence is 13 residues long. Germline V gene sequence: CDR1 SGHRS, CDR2 YFSETQ. V lost 0 bases to trimming and J lost 5 bases, with 8 bases between them. The CDR3 spells CASSLDGETEAFF. The CDR3 DNA sequence: TGCGCCAGCAGCTTGGATGGGGAAACTGAAGCTTTCTTT.

This clone has a handful of counts. The chain carries TRBV6-1 and TRBJ2-1; possible D gene TRBD1, 6 bases. With 5 bases removed from V and 0 bases from J, the gap between germline ends came to 11 bases. Germline V gene data show CDR1 as MNHNS and CDR2 as SASEGT. The CDR3 contains 15 residues. CDR3 region: CASSRRTASYNEQFF. The CDR3 DNA follows: TGTGCCAGCAGTCGCCGGACAGCCTCCTACAATGAGCAGTTCTTC.

This clone was seen more than once but under ten times. The rearrangement links TRBV2 to TRBJ2-5; 7 nucleotides agree with TRBD1. V gave up 7 bases and J gave up 5 bases; unmatched junction bases: 13. Germline lookup yields CDR1 SNHLY and CDR2 FYNNEI. This CDR3 contains 15 residues. CDR3: CASILQGQGGETQYF. Here the CDR3 DNA reads TGTGCCAGCATCCTACAGGGGCAGGGCGGTGAGACCCAGTACTTC.

This clone was picked up many times. The chain joins TRBV23-1 to TRBJ2-7, with 7 bases matching TRBD1. TRBV23-1 is an ORF, and what it does is uncertain. This CDR3 has 14 amino acids. V trimming: 2 bases; J trimming: 4 bases; junction bases outside the gene matches: 5. The chain's CDR3 is CASSQHGTVYEQYV. DNA for the CDR3: TGCGCCAGCAGTCAACACGGGACAGTTTACGAGCAGTACGTC.

V is TRBV20-1 and J is TRBJ2-3, with D uncertain. CDR1 DFQATT and CDR2 SNEGSKA come from the germline V gene (reference sequence). Trimming stripped 6 bases from V and 6 bases from J, with 10 bases between. The CDR3 length is 11 residues. The CDR3 nucleotides are TGCAGTGCAACCTTCCGGGATACGCAGTATTTT. Encoded protein: CSATFRDTQYF.

The V gene is TRBV9, the J gene TRBJ2-1; 8 nucleotides agree with TRBD2. CDR1 and CDR2 (germline): SGDLS, YYNGEE. This CDR3 comprises 15 residues. The trim removed 2 bases at V and 6 bases at J, leaving 7 bases unmatched. The CDR3 bases are TGTGCCAGCAGCGTCGGGCTAGCGGGCATCAATGAGCAGTTCTTC. This encodes CASSVGLAGINEQFF.

The rearrangement joins TRBV6-1 to TRBJ1-1; no clear D. The CDR3 contains 14 residues. Germline V gene data show CDR1 as MNHNS and CDR2 as SASEGT. Trimming took off 1 base at V and 0 bases at J, with 6 bases between the two ends. The CDR3 loop reads CASSEGLLNTEAFF. In nucleotides, the CDR3 is TGTGCCAGCAGTGAAGGGTTATTGAACACTGAAGCTTTCTTT.

This clone was seen at least ten times. V is TRBV29-1 and J is TRBJ2-6; no firm D call. Looked up from germline, CDR1 is SQVTM and CDR2 is ANQGSEA. V lost 3 bases and J lost 0, with 9 bases in between. This CDR3 is 15 amino acids long. This CDR3 reads CSVELGTSGANVLTF. Here the CDR3 DNA reads TGCAGCGTTGAGTTGGGAACCTCTGGGGCCAACGTCCTGACTTTC.

The table lists this clone with a few counts. The chain recombines TRBV10-3 with TRBJ1-6; D is unclear. CDR3 length equals 12 residues. The germline V and J ends were trimmed by 4 bases and 10 bases, with 8 bases remaining between them. From germline, CDR1 is ENHRY and CDR2 SYGVKD. CDR3 loop: CAISGLGSPLHF. The CDR3, as DNA: TGTGCCATCAGTGGATTGGGGTCACCCCTCCACTTT.

This clone was counted a few times. The chain has TRBV7-2 and TRBJ1-1, with D tentatively TRBD1 (5 bases). Between the trimmed V and J ends, which lost 6 bases and 0 bases, there was a span of 8 bases. This CDR3 is 13 amino acids long. Germline values: CDR1 SGHTA, CDR2 FQGNSA. Here the CDR3 reads CASRAGLNTEAFF. The CDR3 DNA sequence: TGTGCCAGCAGAGCGGGACTGAACACTGAAGCTTTCTTT. The entire variable domain, with the rest obtained from reference TRBV7-2 and TRBJ1-1, is as follows: GAGVSQSPSNKVTEKGKDVELRCDPISGHTALYWYRQSLGQGLEFLIYFQGNSAPDKSGLPSDRFSAERTGGSVSTLTIQRTQQEDSAVYLCASRAGLNTEAFFGQGTRLTVV.

V usage is TRBV5-6 and J usage is TRBJ1-1; weak D call: TRBD1 (6 bases). Trimming stripped 4 bases from V and 0 bases from J, with 13 bases between. The germline V gene has CDR1 SGHDT and CDR2 YYEEEE. CDR3 length equals 15 residues. CDR3 bases: TGTGCCAGCAGCCCAACAGGGATAATGAACACTGAAGCTTTCTTT. Residues: CASSPTGIMNTEAFF.